This entry features one T cell receptor beta chain sequence. Its antigen remains undetermined. Base qualities are missing; no much larger clone stands one base away. Each donor gave one peripheral blood draw, around 0.12 L on average, collected into heparinised tubes. A BD FACSAria II was used to sort naive, central memory, regulatory and stem cell-like memory CD4+ T cells with a panel that included CD45RO, CCR7, CD25, CD127, CD95 and CD27. Every sorted population had a purity above 98%. Right away, PBMCs were isolated by Lymphoprep density gradient centrifugation and were stained directly, with no culture step. Samples were stained and sorted in pairs, with one healthy donor and one patient per experiment, so that batch effects were minimized. The source of the sample is a study of beta chain features in type 1 diabetes (dated by TCRdb to between 2017 and 2018). Background for the entire study: Patients and healthy donors did not differ in mean age, gender distribution, total cell number or subset yield. A total of 85 million to 140 million sorted cells were examined across all samples, and a strong correlation was observed between cell number per subset and RNA yield. The study compared the TCRB repertoires of sorted circulating CD4+ T cell subsets in recently diagnosed type 1 diabetes patients with those in matched healthy donors. Naive and central memory subsets were obtained from all 30 or so donors, but regulatory and stem cell-like memory subsets were isolated from only 8 patients and roughly 8 healthy donors.

Summary of the overall study and its limitations: A moderate but significant shortening of TCRB CDR3 length was observed in type 1 diabetes patients in all four CD4+ subsets. Naive, central memory and regulatory TCRB repertoires appeared to be more alike among patients than among healthy donors. At VDJ recombination sites, type 1 diabetes patients had fewer insertions and more deleted nucleotides, which implies abnormalities in thymic rearrangement. Sequencing cDNA rather than genomic DNA could over-represent highly expressing activated cells, although activation and CD3 levels did not differ between groups. HLA sub-analyses involved small numbers of individuals, so any influence of HLA type on TCRB rearrangement remained unresolved. PCR may preferentially amplify shorter templates, but because patient and control samples were amplified and corrected together, any resulting skew would affect both groups equally.

CDR1 and CDR2 were assigned from the germline V gene as MNHEY and SVGAGI. The CDR3 holds 13 amino acids from the cysteine to the phenylalanine. Of all the DNA, just the CDR3 is kept, 39 bases in frame from base 1. The germline V end is reduced by 5 bases and the J end by 4 bases; junction bases left unmatched: 2. The entire isolated RNA was reverse transcribed using the High Capacity cDNA Reverse Transcription Kit, and thus expressed TCRB transcripts were sequenced. Deep immunoSEQ sequencing was performed on naive, central memory and regulatory T cell samples, with an average of about 4 million total reads per sample. Sorted cells were lysed in RLT buffer, and RNA was extracted using DNase-treated RNeasy Micro or Mini kits according to cell number. To prevent cross-contamination, each cell subset was processed individually, whereas patient and healthy donor samples were processed jointly. The immunoSEQ multiplex PCR was used to amplify TCRB sequences from cDNA, yielding 87-bp fragments that span the CDR3 region. Amplicons were sequenced on the Illumina HiSeq platform. For the original study's pipeline: Synthetic template baselines were used to correct PCR bias computationally, reads within Hamming distance 2 were collapsed together, and singletons that could not be merged were discarded. Reads were aligned against IMGT so that V, D and J genes, CDR3 length and insertions or deletions at six rearrangement sites could be assigned. Within each subset, clonotype counts were normalized to sorted cell number, and only after that were true diversity and Gini coefficients computed with the tcR R package. The overlap coefficient, calculated on TCRB nucleotide sequences, was used to quantify repertoire sharing. Out-of-frame TCRB sequences from naive cells were analyzed as a proxy for the pre-selection repertoire. TCRdb took this table from immuneACCESS and kept in-frame rearrangements with V and J called. Such tables lack part of the clones; where checked against another copy, unresolved V genes explain under half of the gap, and the rest is unexplained. V, J and clone size reflect that table, while D and trimming were determined from the DNA. For this sample there are about 650,000 clones; around an eighth appear just once. Clones ranked in the top ten supply more than 0.1% of the sample.

Recombination linked TRBV6-5 to TRBJ2-7, with 10 bases in between that match TRBD2. The clonotype comes from a man in his thirties or forties with type 1 diabetes. The sequenced material came from naive CD4+ T cells from blood. This specimen's cell subset or site label, per the study, means: true naive CD4+ T cells. The CDR3 in this case is CASSLLAGYEQYF. The DNA sequence reads TGTGCCAGCAGTCTACTAGCGGGGTACGAGCAGTACTTC.